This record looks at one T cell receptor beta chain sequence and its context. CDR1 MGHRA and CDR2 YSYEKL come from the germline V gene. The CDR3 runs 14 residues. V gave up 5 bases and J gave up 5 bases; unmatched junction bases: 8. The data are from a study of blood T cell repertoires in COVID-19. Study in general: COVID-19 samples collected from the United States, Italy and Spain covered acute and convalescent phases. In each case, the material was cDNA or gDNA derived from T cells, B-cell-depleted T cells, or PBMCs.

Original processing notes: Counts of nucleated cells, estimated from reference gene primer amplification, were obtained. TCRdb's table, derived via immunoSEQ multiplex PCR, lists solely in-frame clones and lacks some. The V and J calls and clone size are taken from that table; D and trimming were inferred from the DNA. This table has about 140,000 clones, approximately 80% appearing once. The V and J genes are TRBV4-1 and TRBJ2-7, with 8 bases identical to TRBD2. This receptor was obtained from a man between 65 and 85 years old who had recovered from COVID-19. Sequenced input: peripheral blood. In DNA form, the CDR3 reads TGCGCCAGCAGCGGCCCTGGGCGGGGGGACGAGCAGTACTTC. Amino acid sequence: CASSGPGRGDEQYF.